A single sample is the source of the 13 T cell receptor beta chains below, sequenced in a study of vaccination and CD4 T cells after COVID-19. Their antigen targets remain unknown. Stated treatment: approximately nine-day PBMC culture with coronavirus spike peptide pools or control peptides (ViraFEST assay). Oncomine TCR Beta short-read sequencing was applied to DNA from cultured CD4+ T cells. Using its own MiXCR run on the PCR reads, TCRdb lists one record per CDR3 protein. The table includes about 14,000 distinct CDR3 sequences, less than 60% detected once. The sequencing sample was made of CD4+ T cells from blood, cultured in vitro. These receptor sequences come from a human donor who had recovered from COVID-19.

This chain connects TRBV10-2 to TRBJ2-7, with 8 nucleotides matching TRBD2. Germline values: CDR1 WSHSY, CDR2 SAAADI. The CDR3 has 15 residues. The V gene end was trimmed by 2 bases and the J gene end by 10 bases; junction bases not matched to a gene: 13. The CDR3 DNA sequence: TGCGCCAGCAGTGAGCCCGGACTAGCTTTGGGGGATCAGTACTTC. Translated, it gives CASSEPGLALGDQYF.

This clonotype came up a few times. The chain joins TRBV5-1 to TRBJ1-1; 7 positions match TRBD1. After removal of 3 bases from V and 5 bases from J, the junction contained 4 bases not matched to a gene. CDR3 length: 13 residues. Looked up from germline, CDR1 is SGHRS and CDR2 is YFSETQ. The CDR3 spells CASSWAGQTEAFF. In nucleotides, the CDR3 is TGCGCCAGCAGCTGGGCGGGACAGACTGAAGCTTTCTTT.

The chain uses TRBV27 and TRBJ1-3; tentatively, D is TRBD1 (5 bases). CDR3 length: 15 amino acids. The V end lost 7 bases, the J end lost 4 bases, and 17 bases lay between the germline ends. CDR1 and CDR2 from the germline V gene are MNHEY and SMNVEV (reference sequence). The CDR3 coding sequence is TGTGCCAGCACCTCCCGACTCAGGGAAGGAAACACCATATATTTT. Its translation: CASTSRLREGNTIYF.

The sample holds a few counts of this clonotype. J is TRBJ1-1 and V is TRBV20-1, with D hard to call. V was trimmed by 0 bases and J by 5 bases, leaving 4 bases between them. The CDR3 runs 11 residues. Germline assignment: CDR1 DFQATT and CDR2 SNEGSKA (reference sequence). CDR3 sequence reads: CSAREGTEAFF. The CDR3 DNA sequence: TGCAGTGCTAGAGAGGGGACTGAAGCTTTCTTT.

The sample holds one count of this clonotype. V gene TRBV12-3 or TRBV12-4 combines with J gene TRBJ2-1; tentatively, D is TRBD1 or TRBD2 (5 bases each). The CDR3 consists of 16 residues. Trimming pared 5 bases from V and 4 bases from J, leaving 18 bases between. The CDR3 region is CASSPPGTSRYNEQFF. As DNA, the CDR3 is TGTGCCAGCAGTCCGCCCGGGACCTCTAGATACAATGAGCAGTTCTTC.

The CDR3 nucleotides read TGTGCCAGCAGCTTAACGGGACAGGGGGACTATGGCTACACCTTC. Amino acid sequence: CASSLTGQGDYGYTF. V is TRBV7-2 and J is TRBJ1-2; 11 positions match TRBD1. V lost 2 bases and J lost 3; bases outside the gene matches: 2. This CDR3 is 15 amino acids long. Germline V lookup: CDR1 SGHTA, CDR2 FQGNSA. Full variable domain (outside the CDR3, taken from reference TRBV7-2 and TRBJ1-2): GAGVSQSPSNKVTEKGKDVELRCDPISGHTALYWYRQSLGQGLEFLIYFQGNSAPDKSGLPSDRFSAERTGGSVSTLTIQRTQQEDSAVYLCASSLTGQGDYGYTFGSGTRLTVV.

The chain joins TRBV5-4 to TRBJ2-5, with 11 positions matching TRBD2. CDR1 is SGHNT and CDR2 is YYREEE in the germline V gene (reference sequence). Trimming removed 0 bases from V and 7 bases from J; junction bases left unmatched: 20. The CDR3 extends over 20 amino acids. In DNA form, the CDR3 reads TGTGCCAGCAGCTTGGAGGGGGCTTTTGCAGGACTAGCGGGTTTCGGGACCCAGTACTTC. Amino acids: CASSLEGAFAGLAGFGTQYF.

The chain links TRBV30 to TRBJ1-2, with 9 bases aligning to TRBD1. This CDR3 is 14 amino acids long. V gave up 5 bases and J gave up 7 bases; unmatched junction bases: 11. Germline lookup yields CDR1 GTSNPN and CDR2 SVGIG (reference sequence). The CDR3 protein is CAWSVGGQGAGYTF. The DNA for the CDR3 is TGTGCCTGGTCAGTAGGGGGACAGGGAGCTGGCTACACCTTC.

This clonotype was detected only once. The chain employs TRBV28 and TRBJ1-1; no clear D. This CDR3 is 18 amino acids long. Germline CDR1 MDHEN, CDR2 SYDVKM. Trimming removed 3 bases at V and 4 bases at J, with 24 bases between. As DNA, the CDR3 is TGTGCCAGCAGTTTCAGTCTCGGATGGGGTAATGGGCGCACTGAAGCTTTCTTT. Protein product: CASSFSLGWGNGRTEAFF.

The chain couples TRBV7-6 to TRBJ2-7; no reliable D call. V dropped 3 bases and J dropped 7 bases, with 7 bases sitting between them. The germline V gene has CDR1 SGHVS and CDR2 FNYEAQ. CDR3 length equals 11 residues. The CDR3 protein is CASSLGREQYF. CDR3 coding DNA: TGTGCCAGCAGCTTGGGCAGGGAGCAGTACTTC.

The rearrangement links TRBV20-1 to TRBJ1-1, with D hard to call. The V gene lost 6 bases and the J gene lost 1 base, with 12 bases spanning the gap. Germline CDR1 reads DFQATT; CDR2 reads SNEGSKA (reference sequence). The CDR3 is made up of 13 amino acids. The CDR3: CSAKTDPNTEAFF. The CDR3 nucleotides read TGCAGTGCCAAAACAGACCCGAACACTGAAGCTTTCTTT.

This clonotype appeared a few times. The CDR3 DNA reads TGTGCCATCAGTGAGGTAGCGGGAGCCTACGAGCAGTACTTC. Its protein product is CAISEVAGAYEQYF. The V gene is TRBV10-3, the J gene TRBJ2-7, with 9 bases fitting TRBD2. Unmatched junction bases numbered 1, after V lost 2 bases and J lost 2 bases. This CDR3 has 14 amino acids. The V gene's germline CDR1 is ENHRY and CDR2 SYGVKD.

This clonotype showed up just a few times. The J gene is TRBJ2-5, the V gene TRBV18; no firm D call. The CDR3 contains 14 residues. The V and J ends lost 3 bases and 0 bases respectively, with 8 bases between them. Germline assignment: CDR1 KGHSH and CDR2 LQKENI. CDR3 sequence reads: CASSPSVDQETQYF. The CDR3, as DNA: TGTGCCAGCTCACCCAGTGTGGACCAAGAGACCCAGTACTTC.